This T cell receptor beta chain is drawn from a study of blood T cell repertoires in COVID-19. Study in general: Material from acute and convalescent COVID-19 was sourced from the United States, Italy and Spain. Sample material is recorded as cDNA or gDNA derived from T cells, B-cell-depleted T cells, or PBMCs.

Germline CDR1 SNHLY, CDR2 FYNNEI. Trimming pared 5 bases from V and 3 bases from J, leaving 14 bases between. The CDR3 covers 15 residues. In the original analysis: From reference gene primer amplification, estimates of nucleated cell counts were derived. Some clones are missing from TCRdb's copy, which holds only in-frame ones; the method was immunoSEQ multiplex PCR. That table gives V, J and clone size, and the DNA gave D and trimming. The sample shows about 150,000 clones, under 85% of them seen only once. The receptor's source is a man aged 50-59 years with active or convalescent COVID-19. Sequencing was carried out using peripheral blood. This chain joins TRBV2 and TRBJ1-5; the D gene is possibly TRBD1 (6 bases). CDR3 loop: CASSPMGQNNQPQHF. The CDR3 DNA sequence: TGTGCCAGCAGTCCTATGGGACAAAACAATCAGCCCCAGCATTTT.